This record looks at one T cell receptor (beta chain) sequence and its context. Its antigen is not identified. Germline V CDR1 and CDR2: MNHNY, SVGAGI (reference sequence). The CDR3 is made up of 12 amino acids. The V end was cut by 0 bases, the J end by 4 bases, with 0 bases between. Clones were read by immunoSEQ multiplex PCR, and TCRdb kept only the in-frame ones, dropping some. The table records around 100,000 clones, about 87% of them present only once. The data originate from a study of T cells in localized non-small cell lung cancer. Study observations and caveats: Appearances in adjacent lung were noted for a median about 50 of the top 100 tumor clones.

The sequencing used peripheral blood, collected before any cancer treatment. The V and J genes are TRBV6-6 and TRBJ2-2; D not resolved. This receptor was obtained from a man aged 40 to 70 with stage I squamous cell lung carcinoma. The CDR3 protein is CASSYSTGELFF. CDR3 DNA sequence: TGTGCCAGCAGTTACTCCACCGGGGAGCTGTTTTTT.